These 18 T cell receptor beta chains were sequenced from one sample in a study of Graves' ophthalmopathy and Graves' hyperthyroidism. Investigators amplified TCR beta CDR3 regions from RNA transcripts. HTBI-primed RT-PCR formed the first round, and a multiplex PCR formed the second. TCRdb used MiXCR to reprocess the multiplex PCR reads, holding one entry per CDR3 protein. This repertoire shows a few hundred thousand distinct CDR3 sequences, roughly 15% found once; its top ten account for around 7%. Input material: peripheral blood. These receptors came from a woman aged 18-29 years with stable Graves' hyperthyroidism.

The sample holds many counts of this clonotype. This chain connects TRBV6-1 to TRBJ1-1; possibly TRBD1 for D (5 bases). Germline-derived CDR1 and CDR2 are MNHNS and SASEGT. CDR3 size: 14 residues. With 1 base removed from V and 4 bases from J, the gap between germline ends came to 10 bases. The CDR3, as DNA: TGTGCCAGCAGTGAAGGAGGGGTGGGCACTGAAGCTTTCTTT. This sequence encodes CASSEGGVGTEAFF.

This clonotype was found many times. In DNA form, the CDR3 reads TGCAGTGCCTACGGGACAGCTCTCTACGAGCAGTACTTC. This codes for CSAYGTALYEQYF. The V and J genes are TRBV20-1 and TRBJ2-7; 7 nucleotides agree with TRBD1. The V segment lost 6 bases and the J segment 3 bases; nucleotides outside the gene matches: 8. This CDR3 spans 13 amino acids. Germline V gene lookup returns CDR1 DFQATT and CDR2 SNEGSKA (reference sequence).

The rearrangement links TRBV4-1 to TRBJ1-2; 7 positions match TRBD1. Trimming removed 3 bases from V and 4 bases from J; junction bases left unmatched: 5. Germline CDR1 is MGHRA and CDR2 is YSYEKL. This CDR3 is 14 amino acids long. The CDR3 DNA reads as TGCGCCAGCAGCCACGAAGGGGACAGCTATGGCTACACCTTC. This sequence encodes CASSHEGDSYGYTF.

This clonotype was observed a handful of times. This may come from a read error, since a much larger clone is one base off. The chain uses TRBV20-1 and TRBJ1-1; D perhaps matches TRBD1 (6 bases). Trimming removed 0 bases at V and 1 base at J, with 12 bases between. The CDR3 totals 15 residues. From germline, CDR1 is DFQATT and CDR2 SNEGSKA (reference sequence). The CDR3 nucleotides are TGCAGTGCTAGAGATAAGGGGGGGGGGAACACTGAAGCTTTCTTT. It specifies CSARDKGGGNTEAFF.

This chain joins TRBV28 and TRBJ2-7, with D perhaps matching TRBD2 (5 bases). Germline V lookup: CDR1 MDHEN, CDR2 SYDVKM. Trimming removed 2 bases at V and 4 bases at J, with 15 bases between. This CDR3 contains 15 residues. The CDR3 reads CASSLRGLTPYEQYF. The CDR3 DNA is TGTGCCAGCAGTTTAAGAGGACTCACCCCGTACGAGCAGTACTTC.

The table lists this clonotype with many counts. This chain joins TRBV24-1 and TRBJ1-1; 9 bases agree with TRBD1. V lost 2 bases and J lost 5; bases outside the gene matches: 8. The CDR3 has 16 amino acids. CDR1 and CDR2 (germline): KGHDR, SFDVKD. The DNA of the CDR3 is TGTGCCACCAGTGATTCGGGGACAGGGACGGCGACTGAAGCTTTCTTT. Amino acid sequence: CATSDSGTGTATEAFF.

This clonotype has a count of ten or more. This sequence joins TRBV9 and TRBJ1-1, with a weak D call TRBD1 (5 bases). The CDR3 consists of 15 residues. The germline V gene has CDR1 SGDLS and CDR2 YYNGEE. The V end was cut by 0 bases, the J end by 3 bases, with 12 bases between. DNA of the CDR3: TGTGCCAGCAGCGTAGCTGGGGGAGGGCACACTGAAGCTTTCTTT. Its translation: CASSVAGGGHTEAFF.

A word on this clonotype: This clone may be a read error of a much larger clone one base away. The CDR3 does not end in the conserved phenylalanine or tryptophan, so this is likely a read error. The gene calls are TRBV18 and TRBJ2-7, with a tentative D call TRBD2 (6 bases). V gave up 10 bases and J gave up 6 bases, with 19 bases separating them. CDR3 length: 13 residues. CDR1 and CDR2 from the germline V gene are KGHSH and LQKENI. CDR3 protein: CATRRGEGGEQYY. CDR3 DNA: TGTGCCACCCGGCGGGGCGAGGGAGGCGAGCAGTACTAC.

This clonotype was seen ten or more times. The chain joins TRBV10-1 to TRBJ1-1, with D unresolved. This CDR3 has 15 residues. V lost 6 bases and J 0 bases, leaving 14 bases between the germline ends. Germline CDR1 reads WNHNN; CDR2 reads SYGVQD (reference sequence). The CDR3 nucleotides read TGCGCCAGCAGCCCCACTCGCGGGGTGAACACTGAAGCTTTCTTT. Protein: CASSPTRGVNTEAFF.

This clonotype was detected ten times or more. CDR3 amino acids: CASSLRQGQIMNTEAFF. In nucleotides, the CDR3 is TGTGCCAGCAGTCTTCGCCAGGGACAGATCATGAACACTGAAGCTTTCTTT. The chain employs TRBV12-3 or TRBV12-4 and TRBJ1-1; the match to TRBD1 covers 7 bases. Losses at the gene ends were 5 bases for V and 0 bases for J; bases not matched to a gene: 12. This CDR3 comprises 17 residues.

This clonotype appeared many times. The CDR3 nucleotides read TGTGCCAGCAGCTTTGGCCTAGTCAGGGACAACTCCTACGAGCAGTACTTC. Its protein is CASSFGLVRDNSYEQYF. The V call is TRBV7-8, the J call TRBJ2-7; perhaps TRBD1 as D (6 bases). V shed 3 bases and J shed 0 bases, with 18 bases lying between them. The CDR3 runs 17 residues. Germline values: CDR1 SGHVS, CDR2 FQNEAQ.

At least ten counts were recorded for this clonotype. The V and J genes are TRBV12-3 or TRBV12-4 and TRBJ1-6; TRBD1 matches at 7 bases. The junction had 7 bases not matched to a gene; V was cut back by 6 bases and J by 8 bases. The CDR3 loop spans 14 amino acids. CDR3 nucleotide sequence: TGTGCCAGCAGCCCAGGGACAGACCATTCACCCCTCCACTTT. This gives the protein CASSPGTDHSPLHF.

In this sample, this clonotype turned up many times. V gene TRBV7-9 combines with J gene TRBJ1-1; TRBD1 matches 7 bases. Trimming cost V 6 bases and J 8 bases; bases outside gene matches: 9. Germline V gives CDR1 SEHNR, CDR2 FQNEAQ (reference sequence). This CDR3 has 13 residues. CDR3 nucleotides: TGTGCCAGCAGGGCACAGGGGCGGTTAGAAGCTTTCTTT. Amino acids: CASRAQGRLEAFF.

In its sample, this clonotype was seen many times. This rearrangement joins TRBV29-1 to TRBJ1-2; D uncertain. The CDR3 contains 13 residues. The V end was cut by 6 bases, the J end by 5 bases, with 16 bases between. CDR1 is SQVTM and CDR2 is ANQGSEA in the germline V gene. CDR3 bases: TGCAGCGTGGAGGGCCGGGCCCCATATGGCTACACCTTC. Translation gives CSVEGRAPYGYTF.

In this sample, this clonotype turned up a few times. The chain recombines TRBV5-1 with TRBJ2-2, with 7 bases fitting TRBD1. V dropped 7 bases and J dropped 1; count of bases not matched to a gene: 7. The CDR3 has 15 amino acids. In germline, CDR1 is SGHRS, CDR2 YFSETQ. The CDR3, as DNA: TGCGCCAGCGGCAAGAGACAGGGGAACACCGGGGAGCTGTTTTTT. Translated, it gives CASGKRQGNTGELFF. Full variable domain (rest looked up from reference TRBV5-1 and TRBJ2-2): KAGVTQTPRYLIKTRGQQVTLSCSPISGHRSVSWYQQTPGQGLQFLFEYFSETQRNKGNFPGRFSGRQFSNSRSEMNVSTLELGDSALYLCASGKRQGNTGELFFGEGSRLTVL.

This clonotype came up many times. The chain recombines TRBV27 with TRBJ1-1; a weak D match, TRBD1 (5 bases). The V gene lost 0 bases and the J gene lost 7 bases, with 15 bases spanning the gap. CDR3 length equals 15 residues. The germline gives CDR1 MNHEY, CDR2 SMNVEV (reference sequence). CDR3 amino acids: CASSLSPARVGEAFF. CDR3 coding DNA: TGTGCCAGCAGTTTATCCCCCGCCAGGGTCGGTGAAGCTTTCTTT.

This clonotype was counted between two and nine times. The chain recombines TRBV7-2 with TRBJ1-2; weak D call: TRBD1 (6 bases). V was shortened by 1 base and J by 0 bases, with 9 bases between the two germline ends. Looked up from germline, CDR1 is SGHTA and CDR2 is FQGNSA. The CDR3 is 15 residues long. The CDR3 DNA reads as TGTGCCAGCAGCTTAGGAGGGACAACTAACTATGGCTACACCTTC. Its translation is CASSLGGTTNYGYTF. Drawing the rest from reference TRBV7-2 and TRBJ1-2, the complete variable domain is GAGVSQSPSNKVTEKGKDVELRCDPISGHTALYWYRQSLGQGLEFLIYFQGNSAPDKSGLPSDRFSAERTGGSVSTLTIQRTQQEDSAVYLCASSLGGTTNYGYTFGSGTRLTVV.

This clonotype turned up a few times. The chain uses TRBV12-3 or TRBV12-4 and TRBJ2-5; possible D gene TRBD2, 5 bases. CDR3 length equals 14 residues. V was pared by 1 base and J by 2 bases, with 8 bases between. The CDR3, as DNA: TGTGCCAGCAGTTTAGGACTACATCAAGAGACCCAGTACTTC. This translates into CASSLGLHQETQYF.